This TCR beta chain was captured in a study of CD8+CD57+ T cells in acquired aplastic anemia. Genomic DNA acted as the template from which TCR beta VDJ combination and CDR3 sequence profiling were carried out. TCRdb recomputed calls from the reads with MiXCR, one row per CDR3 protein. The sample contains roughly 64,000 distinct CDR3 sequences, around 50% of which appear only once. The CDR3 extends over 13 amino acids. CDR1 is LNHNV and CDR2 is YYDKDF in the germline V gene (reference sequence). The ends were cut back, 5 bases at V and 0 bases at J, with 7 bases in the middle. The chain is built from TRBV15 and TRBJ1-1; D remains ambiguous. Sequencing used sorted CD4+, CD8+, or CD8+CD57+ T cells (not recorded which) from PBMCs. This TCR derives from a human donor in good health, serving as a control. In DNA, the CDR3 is TGTGCCACCAGCGGCTTTTTGAACACTGAAGCTTTCTTT. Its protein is CATSGFLNTEAFF.